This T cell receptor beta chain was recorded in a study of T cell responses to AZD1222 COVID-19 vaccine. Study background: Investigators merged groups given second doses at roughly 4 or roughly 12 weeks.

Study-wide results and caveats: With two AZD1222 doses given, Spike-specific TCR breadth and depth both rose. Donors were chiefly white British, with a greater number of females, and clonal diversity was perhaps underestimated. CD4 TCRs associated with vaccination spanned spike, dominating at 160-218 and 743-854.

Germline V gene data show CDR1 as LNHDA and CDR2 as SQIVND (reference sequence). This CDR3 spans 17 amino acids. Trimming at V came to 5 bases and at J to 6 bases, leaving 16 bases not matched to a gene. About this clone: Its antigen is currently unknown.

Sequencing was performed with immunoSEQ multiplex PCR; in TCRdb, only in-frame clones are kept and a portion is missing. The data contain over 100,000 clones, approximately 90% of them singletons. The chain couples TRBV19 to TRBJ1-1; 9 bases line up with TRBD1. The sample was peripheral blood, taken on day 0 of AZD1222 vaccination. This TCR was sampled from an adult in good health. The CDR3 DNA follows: TGTGCCAGTAGTGCCAAGACAGGGGGATATCTAGATGCTGAAGCTTTCTTT. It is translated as CASSAKTGGYLDAEAFF. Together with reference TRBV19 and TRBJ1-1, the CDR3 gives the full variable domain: DGGITQSPKYLFRKEGQNVTLSCEQNLNHDAMYWYRQDPGQGLRLIYYSQIVNDFQKGDIAEGYSVSREKKESFPLTVTSAQKNPTAFYLCASSAKTGGYLDAEAFFGQGTRLTVV.